Listed here are 14 T cell receptor beta chains from one sample, sequenced in a study of vaccination effects on CD4 cells after COVID-19. The repertoire was sequenced with immunoSEQ multiplex PCR; TCRdb's copy has only in-frame clones and lacks some. This repertoire shows 25,000 to 35,000 clones, 60% to 75% found once; its top ten account for about 17%. Sequencing followed a ViraFEST assay step that expanded antigen-specific CD4+ T cells with viral peptide pools. Upon completion of around eleven days in culture, CD4+ T cells were isolated. Two doses of BNT162b2 or mRNA-1273 vaccine were administered to participants. Antigens for these TCRs are unknown. This material consisted of CD4+ T cells from PBMCs cultured with HCoV-OC43 spike peptides, taken after COVID-19 vaccination. Described subset: HCoV-OC43 spike overlapping peptide pool stimulation. These receptors all come from a human donor who received a COVID-19 vaccine.

The V call is TRBV5-1, the J call TRBJ2-7; D may be TRBD2 (6 bases). Germline CDR1 is SGHRS and CDR2 is YFSETQ. CDR3 size: 12 residues. V was pared by 3 bases and J by 3 bases, with 7 bases between. In DNA form, the CDR3 reads TGCGCCAGCAGCTCGGACTACTACGAGCAGTACTTC. As protein: CASSSDYYEQYF.

The chain carries TRBV6-5 and TRBJ1-1, with D tentatively TRBD1 (6 bases). Germline CDR1 MNHEY, CDR2 SVGAGI. The CDR3 extends over 15 amino acids. V was cut by 9 bases and J by 3 bases, with 20 bases left in between. The CDR3 spells CASRSRGAGDTEAFF. The CDR3 DNA reads TGTGCCAGTAGGAGTCGGGGGGCGGGGGACACTGAAGCTTTCTTT.

The chain links TRBV6-5 to TRBJ2-7; 7 positions match TRBD2. J gave up 7 bases and V 0 bases, and 6 bases lay outside the gene matches. CDR1 is MNHEY and CDR2 is SVGAGI in the germline V gene. This CDR3 has 14 residues. The CDR3 here is CASSYSAGVGEQYF. The CDR3 nucleotides are TGTGCCAGCAGTTACTCGGCGGGAGTGGGTGAGCAGTACTTC.

The chain carries TRBV7-6 and TRBJ1-4, with D tentatively TRBD1 (5 bases). This CDR3 contains 16 residues. Germline V CDR1 and CDR2: SGHVS, FNYEAQ. V dropped 5 bases and J dropped 7 bases, with 20 bases sitting between them. CDR3 nucleotide sequence: TGTGCCAGCAGCGATCCGCTCAGGGCGGTGGGTGAAAAACTGTTTTTT. Translated: CASSDPLRAVGEKLFF.

The CDR3 DNA is TGCAGCGTTGAAGACCCTGCGGATTACAATGAGCAGTTCTTC. Amino acid sequence: CSVEDPADYNEQFF. This chain links TRBV29-1 with TRBJ2-1; D ambiguous. Per germline, CDR1 SQVTM and CDR2 ANQGSEA. Deletions cut 0 bases from V and 4 bases from J, with 10 bases between. The CDR3 is made up of 14 amino acids.

This chain links TRBV7-2 with TRBJ1-6; weak D call: TRBD1 (5 bases). V was shortened by 4 bases and J by 10 bases, with 20 bases between the two germline ends. Germline CDR1 and CDR2: SGHTA and FQGNSA. CDR3 length: 16 amino acids. CDR3: CASSSLGGVSESPLHF. For the CDR3, the DNA is TGTGCCAGCAGCTCCCTCGGGGGGGTATCAGAGTCACCCCTCCACTTT. The full variable domain, with the rest looked up from reference TRBV7-2 and TRBJ1-6, is GAGVSQSPSNKVTEKGKDVELRCDPISGHTALYWYRQSLGQGLEFLIYFQGNSAPDKSGLPSDRFSAERTGGSVSTLTIQRTQQEDSAVYLCASSSLGGVSESPLHFGNGTRLTVT.

The rearrangement links TRBV7-2 to TRBJ2-1; 11 bases map to TRBD1. The germline V gene has CDR1 SGHTA and CDR2 FQGNSA. The CDR3 consists of 13 residues. With V trimmed by 0 bases and J by 16 bases, 5 bases remained unmatched. The CDR3 region has the DNA TGTGCCAGCAGCTTAGCGCCTGGGACAGGGGGATTCTTC. Amino acids: CASSLAPGTGGFF.

The chain couples TRBV6-4 to TRBJ2-3; D might be TRBD2 (5 bases). The CDR3 runs to 13 residues. Trimming stripped 3 bases from V and 4 bases from J, with 8 bases between. Germline V gene sequence: CDR1 MRHNA, CDR2 SNTAGT. The DNA of the CDR3 is TGTGCCAGCAGTGATAACGGGGCAGATACGCAGTATTTT. Translating gives CASSDNGADTQYF.

This clone was recorded only once. The chain joins TRBV15 to TRBJ2-6; either TRBD1 or TRBD2 may fit D (6 bases each). The CDR3 totals 15 residues. The germline V gene encodes CDR1 LNHNV and CDR2 YYDKDF (reference sequence). With 5 bases removed from V and 4 bases from J, the gap between germline ends came to 12 bases. The DNA of the CDR3 is TGTGCCACCAGCGGGTGGGGGGCCGGGGCCAACGTCCTGACTTTC. This sequence encodes CATSGWGAGANVLTF.

The rearrangement joins TRBV9 to TRBJ2-1; tentatively, D is TRBD1 or TRBD2 (6 bases each). V lost 2 bases and J lost 8, with 23 bases in between. The CDR3 is 17 residues long. Germline V lookup: CDR1 SGDLS, CDR2 YYNGEE. The CDR3 DNA reads TGTGCCAGCAGCGTCGCTCCGATTGGGGGGCGGTTGGATGAGCAGTTCTTC. Translating it yields CASSVAPIGGRLDEQFF.

This clone was picked up one time. J is TRBJ1-4 and V is TRBV6-5, with a possible D match to TRBD1 (6 bases). Trimming removed 6 bases from V and 3 bases from J, with 11 bases in between. The CDR3 runs 14 residues. Germline loops: CDR1 MNHEY, CDR2 SVGAGI. The CDR3: CASRDGQPNEKLFF. As DNA, the CDR3 is TGTGCCAGCAGAGACGGACAGCCTAATGAAAAACTGTTTTTT.

The V gene is TRBV4-1, the J gene TRBJ2-1; D is ambiguous. This CDR3 contains 12 residues. CDR1 MGHRA and CDR2 YSYEKL come from the germline V gene. Trimming took off 6 bases at V and 8 bases at J, with 11 bases between the two ends. Here the CDR3 DNA reads TGCGCCAGCAGTCTAATTGGGGATGAGCAGTTCTTC. It is translated as CASSLIGDEQFF.

This clone came up a few times. V usage is TRBV4-2 and J usage is TRBJ2-3; no definite D call. CDR3 size: 14 residues. The V end lost 0 bases, the J end lost 4 bases, and 8 bases lay between the germline ends. Germline CDR1 LGHNA, CDR2 YNFKEQ. CDR3 residues: CASSQEAQADTQYF. The CDR3 DNA sequence: TGTGCCAGCAGCCAAGAGGCCCAGGCAGATACGCAGTATTTT.

The chain combines TRBV6-5 with TRBJ2-3; tentatively, D is TRBD1 (6 bases). The CDR3 contains 12 residues. Per germline, CDR1 MNHEY and CDR2 SVGAGI. V gave up 6 bases and J gave up 5 bases, with 9 bases separating them. CDR3 DNA sequence: TGTGCCAGCAGCTCACAGGGAGATACGCAGTATTTT. Protein: CASSSQGDTQYF.